This T cell receptor beta chain was captured by sequencing in a study of CD8 T cells in Susac syndrome. Study information: Patients with Susac syndrome were therapy-naive, on corticosteroids, or on intravenous immunoglobulin alone at blood draw.

As judged by recently defined diagnostic criteria, patients with Susac syndrome had definite or probable disease. Roughly 0.45 to 1 ug RNA was reverse transcribed with random hexamers. Amplification of TCR beta CDR3 was carried out by immunoSEQ multiplex PCR, which covered 54 Vbeta and 13 Jbeta segments. TCRdb processed the immunoSEQ multiplex PCR reads anew with MiXCR; each CDR3 protein has one entry. In the table there are roughly 140,000 distinct CDR3 sequences, approximately 94% of which are singletons. Trimming pared 1 base from V and 4 bases from J, leaving 11 bases between. This CDR3 has 14 residues. CDR1 SGHAT and CDR2 FQNNGV come from the germline V gene.

This sequence was found in a human donor with Susac syndrome. The sequenced sample consisted of CD4+ T cells from PBMCs. This rearrangement joins TRBV11-2 to TRBJ2-7; D remains ambiguous. The CDR3 DNA reads as TGTGCCAGCAGCTTAGCCACCACGGGTTACGAGCAGTACTTC. This sequence encodes CASSLATTGYEQYF.